The rows below give T cell receptor beta chains drawn from one sample of a study of cytomegalovirus exposure and HLA in healthy donors. Generated by immunoSEQ multiplex PCR, the TCRdb table keeps only in-frame clones and is missing some. The sample has some 310,000 clones, 88% seen once; the top ten hold around 0.91%. The source material was PBMCs. These receptors were obtained from a man aged 25-45 years in good health and CMV-seronegative. CDR3s include the opening cysteine and the closing phenylalanine or tryptophan. Each record gives: V gene, clone size, J gene, D gene, CDR3 protein, CDR3 DNA. The D gene is left open where the match is weak. The size entry is marked missing in some rows and otherwise reads once, few, many or a size class.

TRBV5-1,.,TRBJ1-1,TRBD1,CASSVWTGGYTEAFF,TGCGCCAGCAGCGTGTGGACAGGGGGATACACTGAAGCTTTCTTT
TRBV27,.,TRBJ2-3,TRBD2,CASSLSSTSGGTQYF,TGTGCCAGCAGTTTATCGTCGACTAGCGGAGGTACGCAGTATTTT
TRBV10-2,.,TRBJ1-5,.,CASRADSNQPQHF,TGCGCCAGCAGGGCAGATAGCAATCAGCCCCAGCATTTT
TRBV7-7,.,TRBJ2-5,.,CASSPGGGGGHETQYF,TGTGCCAGCAGCCCAGGGGGCGGGGGGGGCCACGAGACCCAGTACTTC
TRBV30,.,TRBJ1-1,.,CAWIRTGNTEAFF,TGTGCCTGGATACGCACAGGAAACACTGAAGCTTTCTTT
TRBV6-5,.,TRBJ2-7,TRBD2,CASSYGEGGTYEQYF,TGTGCCAGCAGTTACGGAGAGGGAGGGACCTACGAGCAGTACTTC
TRBV7-9,.,TRBJ1-6,.,CASSSTVSGSPLHF,TGTGCCAGCAGCTCGACAGTCTCTGGTTCACCCCTCCACTTT
TRBV19,.,TRBJ1-2,.,CASSIGPLGGYTF,TGTGCCAGTAGTATAGGACCCCTGGGCGGCTACACCTTC
TRBV27,.,TRBJ1-5,TRBD1,CASRSGTGNQPQHF,TGTGCCAGCAGATCCGGGACAGGGAATCAGCCCCAGCATTTT
TRBV7-8,.,TRBJ2-5,TRBD1,CASSLDRGNVAETQYF,TGTGCCAGCAGCCTTGACAGGGGAAACGTCGCAGAGACCCAGTACTTC
TRBV6-6,.,TRBJ2-5,TRBD2,CASSYVAGVGTQYF,TGTGCCAGCAGTTACGTAGCGGGGGTCGGGACCCAGTACTTC
TRBV5-4,once,TRBJ1-1,.,CASSPMSGTPNTEAFF,TGTGCCAGCAGCCCCATGTCCGGGACACCAAACACTGAAGCTTTCTTT
TRBV6-5,.,TRBJ2-3,TRBD2,CASGPGLADTDTQYF,TGTGCCAGCGGACCCGGACTAGCCGACACAGATACGCAGTATTTT
TRBV30,.,TRBJ2-7,.,CAWSAGTLTSEQYF,TGTGCCTGGAGCGCAGGGACACTCACTAGCGAGCAGTACTTC
TRBV5-8,.,TRBJ2-2,.,CASSLLRVNTGELFF,TGTGCCAGCAGCTTGCTCAGGGTGAACACCGGGGAGCTGTTTTTT
TRBV6-1,few,TRBJ1-5,.,CASSFLGVSNQPQHF,TGTGCCAGCAGTTTCCTCGGGGTTAGCAATCAGCCCCAGCATTTT
TRBV6-5,.,TRBJ2-7,.,CASSPTGDYEQYF,TGTGCCAGCAGTCCCACGGGGGACTACGAGCAGTACTTC
TRBV14,.,TRBJ2-1,TRBD2,CASSQVTSGFYNEQFF,TGTGCCAGCAGCCAAGTGACTAGCGGGTTTTACAATGAGCAGTTCTTC
TRBV11-3,.,TRBJ2-7,TRBD1,CASSAFTGGEQYF,TGTGCCAGCAGCGCTTTTACAGGGGGCGAGCAGTACTTC
TRBV2,.,TRBJ2-3,.,CASSGGAGDTQYF,TGTGCCAGCAGTGGAGGAGCTGGAGATACGCAGTATTTT
TRBV6-5,.,TRBJ1-2,.,CASSSWRGGRAYGYTF,TGTGCCAGCAGTTCCTGGAGGGGGGGGCGGGCCTATGGCTACACCTTC
TRBV4-2,.,TRBJ2-5,TRBD2,CASSQEPAGGETQYF,TGTGCCAGCAGCCAAGAGCCAGCGGGGGGGGAGACCCAGTACTTC
TRBV11-3,.,TRBJ1-6,.,CASSLGGSGSPLHF,TGTGCCAGCAGCTTAGGGGGCAGTGGGTCACCCCTCCACTTT
TRBV15,.,TRBJ2-7,TRBD1,CATSPRQGPSYEQYF,TGTGCCACCAGCCCAAGACAGGGACCCTCCTACGAGCAGTACTTC
TRBV28,.,TRBJ2-7,TRBD2,CASSSTTSGVYEQYF,TGTGCCAGCAGTTCCACGACTAGCGGGGTGTACGAGCAGTACTTC
TRBV7-6,few,TRBJ1-2,TRBD1,CASSLGRGINNYGYTF,TGTGCCAGCAGCTTAGGCAGGGGGATAAATAACTATGGCTACACCTTC
TRBV12-5,few,TRBJ1-6,.,CASGPGHGSGTLHF,TGTGCTAGTGGCCCGGGACATGGTTCGGGGACCCTCCACTTT
TRBV7-9,.,TRBJ2-1,.,CASSIGGNNEQFF,TGTGCCAGCAGCATCGGCGGCAACAATGAGCAGTTCTTC
TRBV27,once,TRBJ2-2,TRBD1,CASSLSGTGEKTGELFF,TGTGCCAGCAGTTTATCGGGGACAGGGGAAAAGACCGGGGAGCTGTTTTTT
TRBV5-6,.,TRBJ1-1,.,CASSFLGQKAFF,TGTGCCAGCAGCTTCCTGGGACAAAAAGCTTTCTTT
TRBV11-2,.,TRBJ2-4,TRBD1,CASSFGTVAKNIQYF,TGTGCCAGCAGCTTCGGGACAGTAGCCAAAAACATTCAGTACTTC
TRBV6-5,.,TRBJ1-1,.,CASSLRGYTEAFF,TGTGCCAGCAGTCTACGGGGGTACACTGAAGCTTTCTTT
TRBV10-2,.,TRBJ1-5,TRBD1,CASQGDNQPQHF,TGCGCCAGCCAGGGGGACAATCAGCCCCAGCATTTT
TRBV5-1,.,TRBJ1-1,.,CASSLARNTEAFF,TGCGCCAGCAGCTTGGCCAGGAACACTGAAGCTTTCTTT
TRBV5-1,.,TRBJ2-7,.,CASSFQGSITYEQYF,TGCGCCAGCAGCTTCCAGGGGTCGATAACCTACGAGCAGTACTTC
TRBV7-2,.,TRBJ1-5,TRBD1,CASSMDRGTSNQPQHF,TGTGCCAGCAGCATGGACAGGGGGACTAGCAATCAGCCCCAGCATTTT
TRBV9,.,TRBJ2-1,.,CASSVQDSTFSYNEQFF,TGTGCCAGCAGCGTCCAAGACAGTACCTTCTCCTACAATGAGCAGTTCTTC
TRBV7-9,.,TRBJ2-5,TRBD2,CASSPGLAGSQETQYF,TGTGCCAGCAGCCCCGGACTAGCGGGGAGCCAAGAGACCCAGTACTTC
TRBV7-2,few,TRBJ2-7,.,CASSFTTGAYEQYF,TGTGCCAGCAGCTTTACGACAGGTGCCTACGAGCAGTACTTC
TRBV6-1,.,TRBJ2-2,TRBD2,CASSGLAGGRSYTGELFF,TGTGCCAGCAGTGGACTAGCGGGGGGGAGGAGTTACACCGGGGAGCTGTTTTTT
TRBV4-1,.,TRBJ1-1,.,CASSQPGRGMNTEAFF,TGCGCCAGCAGCCAACCAGGGAGGGGGATGAACACTGAAGCTTTCTTT